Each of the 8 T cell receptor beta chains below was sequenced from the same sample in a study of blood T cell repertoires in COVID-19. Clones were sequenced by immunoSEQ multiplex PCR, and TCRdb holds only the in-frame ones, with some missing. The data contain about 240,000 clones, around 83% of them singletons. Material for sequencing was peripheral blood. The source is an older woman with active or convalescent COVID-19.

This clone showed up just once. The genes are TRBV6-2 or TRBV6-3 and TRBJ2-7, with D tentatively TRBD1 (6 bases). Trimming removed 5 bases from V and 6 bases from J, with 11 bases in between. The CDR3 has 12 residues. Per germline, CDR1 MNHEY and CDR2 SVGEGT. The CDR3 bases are TGTGCCAGCAGTATCACAGGGTGCGAGCAGTACTTC. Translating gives CASSITGCEQYF.

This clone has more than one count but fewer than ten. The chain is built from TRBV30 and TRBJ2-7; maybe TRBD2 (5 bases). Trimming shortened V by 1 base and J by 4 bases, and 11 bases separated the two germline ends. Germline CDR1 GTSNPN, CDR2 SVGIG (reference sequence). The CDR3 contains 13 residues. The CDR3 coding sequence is TGTGCCTGGAGTGGAGGGTCTTCTTACGAGCAGTACTTC. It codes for CAWSGGSSYEQYF.

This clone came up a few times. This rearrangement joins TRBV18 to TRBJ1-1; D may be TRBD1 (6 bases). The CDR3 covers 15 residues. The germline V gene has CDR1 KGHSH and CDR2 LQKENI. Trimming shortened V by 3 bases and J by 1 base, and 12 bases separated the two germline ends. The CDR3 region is CASSPPSTGNTEAFF. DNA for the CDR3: TGTGCCAGCTCACCCCCGTCGACAGGGAACACTGAAGCTTTCTTT.

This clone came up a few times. CDR3 sequence reads: CASLYAGRRVNTEAFF. The DNA for the CDR3 is TGCGCCAGCCTCTACGCAGGGAGGCGAGTGAACACTGAAGCTTTCTTT. The chain recombines TRBV10-1 with TRBJ1-1; D possibly corresponds to TRBD1 (5 bases). Trimming stripped 8 bases from V and 0 bases from J, with 19 bases between. CDR3 length: 16 residues. The V gene's germline CDR1 is WNHNN and CDR2 SYGVQD (reference sequence).

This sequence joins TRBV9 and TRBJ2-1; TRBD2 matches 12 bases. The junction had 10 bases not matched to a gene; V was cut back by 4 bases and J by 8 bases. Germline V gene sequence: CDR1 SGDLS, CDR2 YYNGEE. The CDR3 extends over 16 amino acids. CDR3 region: CASSPHPSGGAYEQFF. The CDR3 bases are TGTGCCAGCAGCCCCCACCCTAGCGGGGGGGCATATGAGCAGTTCTTC.

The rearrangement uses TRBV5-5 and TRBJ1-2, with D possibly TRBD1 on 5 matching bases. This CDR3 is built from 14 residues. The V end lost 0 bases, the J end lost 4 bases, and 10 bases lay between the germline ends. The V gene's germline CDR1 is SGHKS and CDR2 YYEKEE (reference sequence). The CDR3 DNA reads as TGTGCCAGCAGCTTGGACCAGGGAGGCTATGGCTACACCTTC. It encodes CASSLDQGGYGYTF.

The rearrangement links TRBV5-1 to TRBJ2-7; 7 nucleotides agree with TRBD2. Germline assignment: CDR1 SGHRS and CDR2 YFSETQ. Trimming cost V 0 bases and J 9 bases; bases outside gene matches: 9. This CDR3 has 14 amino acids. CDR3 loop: CASSLERAWGGQYF. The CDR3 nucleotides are TGCGCCAGCAGCTTGGAAAGGGCTTGGGGGGGGCAGTACTTC.

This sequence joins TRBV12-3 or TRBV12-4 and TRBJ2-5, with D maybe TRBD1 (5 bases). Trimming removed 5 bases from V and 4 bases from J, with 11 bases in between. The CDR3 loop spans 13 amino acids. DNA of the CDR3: TGTGCCAGCAGTCGGACACCTCCAGAGACCCAGTACTTC. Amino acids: CASSRTPPETQYF.